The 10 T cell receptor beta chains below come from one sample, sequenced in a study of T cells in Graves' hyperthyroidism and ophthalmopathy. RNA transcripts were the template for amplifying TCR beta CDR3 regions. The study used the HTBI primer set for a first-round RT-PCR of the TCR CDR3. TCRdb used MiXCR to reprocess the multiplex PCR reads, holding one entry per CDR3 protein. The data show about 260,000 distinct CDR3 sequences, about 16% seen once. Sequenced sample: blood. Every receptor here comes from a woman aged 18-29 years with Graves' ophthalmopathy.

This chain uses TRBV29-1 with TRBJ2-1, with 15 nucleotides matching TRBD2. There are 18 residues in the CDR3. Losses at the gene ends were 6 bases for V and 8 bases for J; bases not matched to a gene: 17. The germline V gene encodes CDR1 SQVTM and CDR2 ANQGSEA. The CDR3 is CSVSYPGTSGGRDDEQFF. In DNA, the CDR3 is TGCAGCGTCTCCTACCCCGGGACTAGCGGGGGGCGAGACGATGAGCAGTTCTTC.

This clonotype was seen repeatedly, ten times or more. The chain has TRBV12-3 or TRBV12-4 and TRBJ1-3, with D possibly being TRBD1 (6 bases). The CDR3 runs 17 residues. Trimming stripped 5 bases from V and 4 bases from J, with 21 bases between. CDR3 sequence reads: CASSHRDINTAGNTIYF. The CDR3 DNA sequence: TGTGCCAGCAGTCACCGGGACATCAATACCGCGGGAAACACCATATATTTT.

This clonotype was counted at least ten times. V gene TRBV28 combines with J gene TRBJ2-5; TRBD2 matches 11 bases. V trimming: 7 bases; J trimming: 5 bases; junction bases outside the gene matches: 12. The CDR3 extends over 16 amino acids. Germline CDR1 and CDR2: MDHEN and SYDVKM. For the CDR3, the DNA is TGTGCCAGCAACCCAACGGTGAGGACTAGCGGGGAGACCCAGTACTTC. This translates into CASNPTVRTSGETQYF.

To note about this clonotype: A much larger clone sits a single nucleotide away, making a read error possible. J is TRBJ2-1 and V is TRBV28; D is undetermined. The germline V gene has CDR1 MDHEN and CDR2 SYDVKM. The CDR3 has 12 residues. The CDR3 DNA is TGTGCCAGCCATGTCTGGGCCAATGAGCAGCTCTTC. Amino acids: CASHVWANEQLF. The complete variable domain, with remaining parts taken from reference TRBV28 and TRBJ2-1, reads DVKVTQSSRYLVKRTGEKVFLECVQDMDHENMFWYRQDPGLGLRLIYFSYDVKMKEKGDIPEGYSVSREKKERFSLILESASTNQTSMYLCASHVWANEQLFGPGTRLTVL.

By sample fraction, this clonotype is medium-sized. The CDR3 nucleotides are TGCAGTGCCTACACCGTCCTAGCGGGAGCCGGGTACGAGCAGTACTTC. Protein: CSAYTVLAGAGYEQYF. The V call is TRBV20-1, the J call TRBJ2-7, with 10 bases aligning to TRBD2. Unmatched junction bases numbered 15, after V lost 6 bases and J lost 4 bases. The CDR3 spans 16 residues. The germline gives CDR1 DFQATT, CDR2 SNEGSKA (reference sequence).

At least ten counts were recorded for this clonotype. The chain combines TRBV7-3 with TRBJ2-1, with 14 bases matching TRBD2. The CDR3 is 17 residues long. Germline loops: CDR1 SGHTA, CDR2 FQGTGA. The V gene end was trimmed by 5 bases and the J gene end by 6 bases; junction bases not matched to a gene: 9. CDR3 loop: CASSATSGGAFRNEQFF. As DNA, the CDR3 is TGTGCCAGCAGCGCGACTAGCGGGGGGGCCTTTCGCAATGAGCAGTTCTTC.

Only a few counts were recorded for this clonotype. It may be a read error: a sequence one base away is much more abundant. CDR3 bases: TGCAGTGCTAGAGATTGGCAGGGCTTAGGTCAGCCCCAGCATTTT. This translates into CSARDWQGLGQPQHF. The V and J genes are TRBV20-1 and TRBJ1-5; weak D call: TRBD1 (5 bases). Looked up from germline, CDR1 is DFQATT and CDR2 is SNEGSKA (reference sequence). Trimming removed 0 bases at V and 6 bases at J, with 15 bases between. The CDR3 extends over 15 amino acids.

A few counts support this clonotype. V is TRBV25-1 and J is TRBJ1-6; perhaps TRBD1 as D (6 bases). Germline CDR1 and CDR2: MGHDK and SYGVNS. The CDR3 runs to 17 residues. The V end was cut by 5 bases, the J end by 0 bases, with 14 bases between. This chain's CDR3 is CASSPLGGSSYNSPLHF. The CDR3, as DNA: TGTGCCAGCAGTCCCCTAGGGGGAAGCTCCTATAATTCACCCCTCCACTTT.

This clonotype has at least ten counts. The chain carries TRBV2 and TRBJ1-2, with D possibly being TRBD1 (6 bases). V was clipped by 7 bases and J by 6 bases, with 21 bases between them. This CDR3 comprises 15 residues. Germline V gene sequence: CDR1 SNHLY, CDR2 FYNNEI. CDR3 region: CASKNGDKLSNGYTF. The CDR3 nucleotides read TGTGCCAGCAAAAATGGGGACAAACTTTCTAATGGCTACACCTTC.

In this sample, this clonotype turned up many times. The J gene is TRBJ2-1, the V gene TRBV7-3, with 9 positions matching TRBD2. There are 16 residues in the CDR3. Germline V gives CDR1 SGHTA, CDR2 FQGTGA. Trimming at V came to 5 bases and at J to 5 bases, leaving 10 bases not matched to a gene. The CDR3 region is CASSPLAGGQHNEQFF. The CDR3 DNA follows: TGTGCCAGCAGCCCCCTGGCGGGAGGGCAGCACAATGAGCAGTTCTTC.